One TCR beta chain is described in this entry. Its specificity is unknown. The sample comes from a study of cytomegalovirus exposure and HLA in healthy donors. Whole-study findings and limits: TCR beta chains numbering some 160 were designated cytomegalovirus-associated. In a later analysis, TCR beta V- and J-gene trimming was associated with a missense DCLRE1C variant. Upon later analysis, HLA-associated TCR beta chains proved more clonally expanded than other, equally common chains. Within an earlier analysis, most TCR beta V segments proved productive either about 90% or about 30% of the time.

The PCR used 60 Vbeta and 13 Jbeta primers. Data came from immunoSEQ multiplex PCR; TCRdb stores just in-frame clones and leaves some out. The table includes about 160,000 clones, around 73% detected once. Input material: PBMCs. The receptor was derived from a male donor in good health and CMV-seronegative.

CDR3 residues: CSVGQGDQPQHF. The CDR3 DNA follows: TGCAGCGTTGGACAGGGCGATCAGCCCCAGCATTTT. This chain uses TRBV29-1 with TRBJ1-5; 7 bases are a match to TRBD1. This CDR3 comprises 12 residues. Per germline, CDR1 SQVTM and CDR2 ANQGSEA. J lost 5 bases, V lost 4 bases, and 2 bases had no gene match.